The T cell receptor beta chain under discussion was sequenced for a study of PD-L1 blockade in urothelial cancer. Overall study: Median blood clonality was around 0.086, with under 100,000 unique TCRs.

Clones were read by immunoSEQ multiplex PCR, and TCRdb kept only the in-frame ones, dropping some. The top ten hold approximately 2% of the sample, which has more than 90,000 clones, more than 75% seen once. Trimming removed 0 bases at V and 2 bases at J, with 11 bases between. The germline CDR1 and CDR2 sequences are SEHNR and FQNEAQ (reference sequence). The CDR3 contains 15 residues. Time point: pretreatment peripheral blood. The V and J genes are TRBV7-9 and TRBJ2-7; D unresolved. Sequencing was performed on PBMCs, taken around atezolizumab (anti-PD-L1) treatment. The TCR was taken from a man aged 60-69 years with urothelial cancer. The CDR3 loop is CASSLAQVLAYEQYF. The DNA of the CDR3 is TGTGCCAGCAGCTTAGCGCAGGTTTTAGCCTACGAGCAGTACTTC.